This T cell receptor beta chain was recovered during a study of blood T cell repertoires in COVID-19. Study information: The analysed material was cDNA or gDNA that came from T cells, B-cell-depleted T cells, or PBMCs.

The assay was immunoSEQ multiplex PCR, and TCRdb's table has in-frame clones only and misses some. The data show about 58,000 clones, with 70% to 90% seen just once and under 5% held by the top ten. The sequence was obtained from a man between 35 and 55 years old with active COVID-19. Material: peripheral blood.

In DNA, the CDR3 is TGTGCCAGCAGTAAGGGACAGGGAGATGAAAAACTGTTTTTT. Protein sequence: CASSKGQGDEKLFF. The chain joins TRBV2 to TRBJ1-4; 9 bases align to TRBD1. Germline values: CDR1 SNHLY, CDR2 FYNNEI. The CDR3 totals 14 residues. Unmatched junction bases numbered 4, after V lost 5 bases and J lost 6 bases.